These T cell receptor beta chains were read from a single sample in a study of spatial heterogeneity in lung cancer. MiXCR was run by TCRdb on the 5' RACE reads, yielding one entry per CDR3 protein. The table has about 80,000 distinct CDR3 sequences, more than 15% seen once; the top ten hold around 6.6%. The sequences come from PBMCs, collected at surgery. The receptors originated from a male donor with early-stage non-small cell lung cancer. Each CDR3 is given with its conserved first and last residue. The order of the fields is J gene, clone size, D gene, V gene, CDR3 length, CDR3 protein, CDR3 DNA. A D gene is named only where the DNA matches it firmly. Expanded clones get a size class; other rows say once, few or many, or leave the size out.

TRBJ2-1	NA	NA	TRBV5-1	17	CASSPRVMEGLVGEQFF	TGCGCCAGCAGCCCCAGGGTTATGGAGGGATTGGTGGGTGAGCAGTTCTTC
TRBJ1-1	NA	TRBD1	TRBV11-2	15	CASSLKQGRGTEAFF	TGTGCCAGCAGCTTAAAACAGGGGAGAGGCACTGAAGCTTTCTTT
TRBJ2-3	many	NA	TRBV7-8	13	CASSLVSTDTQYF	TGTGCCAGCAGCTTAGTATCCACAGATACGCAGTATTTT
TRBJ2-1	few	NA	TRBV11-3	15	CASSLRGGLKNEQFF	TGTGCCAGCAGCTTACGAGGCGGGCTAAAAAATGAGCAGTTCTTC
TRBJ2-7	many	TRBD2	TRBV12-3/TRBV12-4	15	CASSSRGTSRYEQYF	TGTGCCAGCAGTTCCCGAGGGACTAGTCGGTACGAGCAGTACTTC
TRBJ1-1	NA	TRBD1	TRBV6-1	13	CASSGGQGSEAFF	TGTGCCAGCAGTGGGGGACAGGGTTCTGAAGCTTTCTTT
TRBJ1-3	NA	NA	TRBV11-3	11	CASSAQGAIYF	TGTGCCAGCAGCGCACAGGGAGCCATATATTTT
TRBJ2-3	few	TRBD2	TRBV27	17	CASFKAGELLSTDTQYF	TGTGCCAGCTTCAAGGCGGGAGAGCTCCTTAGCACAGATACGCAGTATTTT
TRBJ2-1	NA	TRBD1	TRBV12-3/TRBV12-4	14	CASTPGDRGNEQFF	TGTGCCAGCACCCCGGGGGACAGGGGAAATGAGCAGTTCTTC
TRBJ2-1	few	TRBD1	TRBV6-2/TRBV6-3	14	CASSSGQGKWEQFF	TGTGCCAGCAGTTCGGGACAGGGGAAATGGGAGCAGTTCTTC
TRBJ2-3	few	TRBD2	TRBV9	17	CASSAPGTGGLTDTQYF	TGTGCCAGCAGCGCCCCCGGGACGGGGGGGCTGACAGATACGCAGTATTTT
TRBJ1-2	few	TRBD1	TRBV10-3	13	CAISLQGEDGYTF	TGTGCCATCAGCCTACAGGGGGAGGATGGCTACACCTTC
TRBJ1-1	many	NA	TRBV7-9	13	CASSFDTSTEAFF	TGTGCCAGCAGCTTTGACACCTCCACTGAAGCTTTCTTT
TRBJ1-6	many	NA	TRBV6-6	16	CASSYSRSKNNSPLHF	TGTGCCAGCAGTTATTCGAGAAGTAAGAATAATTCACCCCTCCACTTT
TRBJ2-1	many	TRBD2	TRBV18	14	CASSPPGLAGIVFF	TGTGCCAGCTCACCCCCCGGACTAGCGGGAATAGTTTTCTTC
TRBJ2-7	NA	TRBD2	TRBV27	14	CASSLAGGPLEQYF	TGTGCCAGCAGTTTAGCGGGAGGGCCACTCGAGCAGTACTTC
TRBJ2-7	many	NA	TRBV28	13	CASSFDSSYEQYF	TGTGCCAGCAGTTTCGACAGCTCCTACGAGCAGTACTTC
TRBJ2-7	few	TRBD2	TRBV11-1	17	CASSYELAGGAPYEQYF	TGTGCCAGCAGCTACGAATTAGCGGGAGGTGCTCCCTACGAGCAGTACTTC
TRBJ2-2	NA	TRBD1	TRBV30	14	CAWRGTVPTGELFF	TGTGCCTGGAGGGGGACAGTCCCCACCGGGGAGCTGTTTTTT
TRBJ1-1	few	NA	TRBV11-2	10	CASLRTEAFF	TGTGCCAGCCTACGGACTGAAGCTTTCTTT
TRBJ2-5	NA	TRBD1	TRBV18	16	CASSPGDRSDQETQYF	TGTGCCAGCTCCCCGGGGGACAGGTCCGACCAAGAGACCCAGTACTTC
TRBJ2-6	NA	NA	TRBV7-2	17	CASTNLGGGSGANVLTF	TGTGCCAGCACCAATCTAGGCGGCGGCTCTGGGGCCAACGTCCTGACTTTC
TRBJ2-5	NA	TRBD1	TRBV18	15	CASSPGQGLQETQYF	TGTGCCAGCTCACCGGGACAGGGGTTACAAGAGACCCAGTACTTC
TRBJ2-1	NA	TRBD2	TRBV29-1	15	CSVWGSTSGSNEQFF	TGCAGCGTTTGGGGCAGCACTAGCGGGAGTAATGAGCAGTTCTTC
TRBJ1-1	few	NA	TRBV9	17	CASSVIQDPPMNTEAFF	TGTGCCAGCAGCGTTATCCAGGATCCACCCATGAACACTGAAGCTTTCTTT
TRBJ2-1	NA	NA	TRBV7-3	15	CASSQGQRLYNEQFF	TGTGCCAGCAGCCAGGGACAACGCCTTTACAATGAGCAGTTCTTC
TRBJ2-2	NA	NA	TRBV11-2	16	CASSLKAFANTGELFF	TGTGCCAGCAGCTTAAAGGCTTTCGCGAACACCGGGGAGCTGTTTTTT
TRBJ1-1	many	NA	TRBV24-1	13	CATSGGARTEAFF	TGTGCCACCAGTGGGGGGGCCCGTACTGAAGCTTTCTTT
TRBJ2-1	NA	NA	TRBV19	16	CASSKFAGLSYNEQFF	TGTGCCAGTAGTAAGTTTGCGGGACTCTCCTACAATGAGCAGTTCTTC